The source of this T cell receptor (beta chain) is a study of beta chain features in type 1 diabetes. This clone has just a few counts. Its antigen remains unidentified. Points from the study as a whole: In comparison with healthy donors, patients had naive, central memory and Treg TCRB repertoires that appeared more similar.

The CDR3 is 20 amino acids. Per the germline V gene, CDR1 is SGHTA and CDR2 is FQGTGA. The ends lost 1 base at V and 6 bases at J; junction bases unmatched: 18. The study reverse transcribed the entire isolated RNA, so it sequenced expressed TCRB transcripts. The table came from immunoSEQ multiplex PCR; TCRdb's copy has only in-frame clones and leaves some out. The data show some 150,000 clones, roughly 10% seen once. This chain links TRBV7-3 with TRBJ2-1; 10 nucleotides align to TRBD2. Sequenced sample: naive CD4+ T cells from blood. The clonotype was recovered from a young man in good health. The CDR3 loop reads CASSLSLSGGPVSLGNEQFF. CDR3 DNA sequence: TGTGCCAGCAGCTTAAGTCTTAGCGGGGGGCCCGTATCATTAGGCAATGAGCAGTTCTTC.